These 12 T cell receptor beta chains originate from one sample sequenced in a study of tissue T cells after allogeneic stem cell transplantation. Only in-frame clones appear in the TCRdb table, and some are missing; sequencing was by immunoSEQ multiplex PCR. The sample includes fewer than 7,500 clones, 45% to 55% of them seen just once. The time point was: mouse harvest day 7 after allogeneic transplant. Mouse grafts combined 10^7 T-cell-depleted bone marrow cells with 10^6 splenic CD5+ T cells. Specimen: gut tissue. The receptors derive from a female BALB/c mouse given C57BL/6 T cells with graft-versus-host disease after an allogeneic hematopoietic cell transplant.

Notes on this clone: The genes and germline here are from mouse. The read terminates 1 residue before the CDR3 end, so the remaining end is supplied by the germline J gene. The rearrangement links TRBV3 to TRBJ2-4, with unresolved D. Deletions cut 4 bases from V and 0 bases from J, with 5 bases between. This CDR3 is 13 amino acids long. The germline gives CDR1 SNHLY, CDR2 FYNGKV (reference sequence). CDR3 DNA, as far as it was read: TGTGCCAGCAGCTCGGGAAGTCAAAACACCTTGTAC. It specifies CASSSGSQNTLY. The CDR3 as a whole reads CASSSGSQNTLYF. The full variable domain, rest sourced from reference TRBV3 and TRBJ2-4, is GPKVLQIPSHQIIDMGQMVTLNCDPVSNHLYFYWYKQILGQQMEFLVNFYNGKVMEKSKLFKDQFSVERPDGSYFTLKIQPTALEDSAVYFCASSSGSQNTLYFGAGTRLSVL.

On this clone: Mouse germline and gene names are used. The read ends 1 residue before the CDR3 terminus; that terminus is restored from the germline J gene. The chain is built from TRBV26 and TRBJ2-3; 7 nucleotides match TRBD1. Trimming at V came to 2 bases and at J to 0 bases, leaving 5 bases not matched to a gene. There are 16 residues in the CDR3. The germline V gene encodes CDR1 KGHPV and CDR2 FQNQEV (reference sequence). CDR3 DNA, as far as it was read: TGTGCCAGCAGTCTGCACAGGGGATCTAGTGCAGAAACGCTGTAT. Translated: CASSLHRGSSAETLY. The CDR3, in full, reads CASSLHRGSSAETLYF.

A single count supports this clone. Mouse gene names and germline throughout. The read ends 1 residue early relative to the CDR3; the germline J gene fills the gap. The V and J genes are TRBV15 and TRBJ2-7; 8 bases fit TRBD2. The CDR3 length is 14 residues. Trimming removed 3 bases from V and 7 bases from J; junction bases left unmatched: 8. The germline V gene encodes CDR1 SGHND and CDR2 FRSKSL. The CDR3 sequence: CASSFSGGRREQYF. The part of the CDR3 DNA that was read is TGTGCCAGCAGTTTCTCTGGGGGGCGAAGGGAACAGTAC. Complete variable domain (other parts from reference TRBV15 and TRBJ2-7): DAGVTQTPRHEVAEKGQTIILKCEPVSGHNDLFWYRQTKIQGLELLSYFRSKSLMEDGGAFKDRFKAEMLNSSFSTLKIQPTEPKDSAVYLCASSFSGGRREQYFGPGTRLTVL.

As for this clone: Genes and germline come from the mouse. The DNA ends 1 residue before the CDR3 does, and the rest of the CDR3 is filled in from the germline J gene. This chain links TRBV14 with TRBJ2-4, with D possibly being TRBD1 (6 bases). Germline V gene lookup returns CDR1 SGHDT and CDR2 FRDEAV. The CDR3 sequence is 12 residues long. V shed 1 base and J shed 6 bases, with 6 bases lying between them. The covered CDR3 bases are TGTGCCAGCAGTTTCACAGGGAACACCTTGTAC. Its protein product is CASSFTGNTLY. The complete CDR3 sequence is CASSFTGNTLYF.

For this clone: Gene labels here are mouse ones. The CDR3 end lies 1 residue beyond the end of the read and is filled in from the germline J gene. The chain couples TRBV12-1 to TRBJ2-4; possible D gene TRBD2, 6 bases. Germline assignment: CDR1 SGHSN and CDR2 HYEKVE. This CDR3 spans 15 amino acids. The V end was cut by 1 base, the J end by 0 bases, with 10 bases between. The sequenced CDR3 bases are TGTGCCAGCTCTCTGGGGGGTCCTAGTCAAAACACCTTGTAC. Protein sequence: CASSLGGPSQNTLY. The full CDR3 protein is CASSLGGPSQNTLYF.

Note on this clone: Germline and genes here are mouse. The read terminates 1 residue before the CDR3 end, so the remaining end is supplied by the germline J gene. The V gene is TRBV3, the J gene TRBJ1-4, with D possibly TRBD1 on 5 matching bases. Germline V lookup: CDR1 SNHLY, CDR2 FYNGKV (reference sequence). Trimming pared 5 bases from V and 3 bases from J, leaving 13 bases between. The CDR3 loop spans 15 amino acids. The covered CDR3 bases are TGTGCCAGCAGCCCCCCCCAGGGAACCAACGAAAGATTATTT. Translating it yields CASSPPQGTNERLF. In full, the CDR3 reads CASSPPQGTNERLFF.

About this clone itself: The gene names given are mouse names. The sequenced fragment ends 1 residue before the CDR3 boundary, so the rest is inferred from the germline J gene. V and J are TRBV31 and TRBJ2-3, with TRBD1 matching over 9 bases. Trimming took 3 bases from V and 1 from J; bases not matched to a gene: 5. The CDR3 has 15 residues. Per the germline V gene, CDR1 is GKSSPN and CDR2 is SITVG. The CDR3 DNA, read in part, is TGTGCCTGGAGAAAACAGGGGGCGGGTGCAGAAACGCTGTAT. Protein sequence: CAWRKQGAGAETLY. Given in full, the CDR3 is CAWRKQGAGAETLYF.

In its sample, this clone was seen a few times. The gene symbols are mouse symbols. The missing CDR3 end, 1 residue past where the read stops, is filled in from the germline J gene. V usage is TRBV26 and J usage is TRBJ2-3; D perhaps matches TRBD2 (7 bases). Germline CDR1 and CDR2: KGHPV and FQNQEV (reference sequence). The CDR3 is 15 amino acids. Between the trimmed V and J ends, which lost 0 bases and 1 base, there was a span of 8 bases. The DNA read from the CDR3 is TGTGCCAGCAGTCTGTCTGGGGGGCGTGCAGAAACGCTGTAT. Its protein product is CASSLSGGRAETLY. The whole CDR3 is CASSLSGGRAETLYF.

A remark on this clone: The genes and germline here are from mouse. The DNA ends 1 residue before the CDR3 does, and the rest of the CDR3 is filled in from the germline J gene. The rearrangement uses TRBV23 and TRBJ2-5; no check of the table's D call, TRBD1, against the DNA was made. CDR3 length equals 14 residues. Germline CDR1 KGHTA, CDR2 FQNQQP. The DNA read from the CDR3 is TGCTCCAGCAGTCAATCCACAGGGCATGACACCCAGTAC. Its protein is CSSSQSTGHDTQY. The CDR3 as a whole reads CSSSQSTGHDTQYF.

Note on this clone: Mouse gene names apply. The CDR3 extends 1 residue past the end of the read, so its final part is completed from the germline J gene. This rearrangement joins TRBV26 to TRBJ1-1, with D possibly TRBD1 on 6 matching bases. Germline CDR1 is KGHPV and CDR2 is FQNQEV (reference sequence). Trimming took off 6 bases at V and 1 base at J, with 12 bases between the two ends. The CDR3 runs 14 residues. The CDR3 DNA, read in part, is TGTGCCAGCAGCCCCGGGACATGGAACACAGAAGTCTTC. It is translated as CASSPGTWNTEVF. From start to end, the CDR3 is CASSPGTWNTEVFF.

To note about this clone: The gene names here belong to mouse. The CDR3 is CASTPTGGDEQYF. The sequenced part of the CDR3 DNA is TGTGCCAGCACTCCGACTGGGGGAGATGAACAGTAC. The chain joins TRBV26 to TRBJ2-7; 9 positions agree with TRBD2. The read ends 1 residue before the CDR3 terminus; that terminus is restored from the germline J gene. Germline V gene data show CDR1 as KGHPV and CDR2 as FQNQEV (reference sequence). The CDR3 totals 13 residues. With 7 bases clipped from V and 5 bases from J, the junction kept 6 bases outside the gene matches.

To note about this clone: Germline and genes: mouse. The sequenced part of the CDR3 DNA is TGTGCCAGCAGCCTACTCAGGGACACCCAGTAC. Encoded protein: CASSLLRDTQY. The CDR3 in full is CASSLLRDTQYF. V and J are TRBV26 and TRBJ2-5; the D is unclear. The read ends 1 residue early relative to the CDR3; the germline J gene fills the gap. Trimming removed 6 bases from V and 6 bases from J, with 10 bases in between. CDR1 KGHPV and CDR2 FQNQEV come from the germline V gene (reference sequence). This CDR3 contains 12 residues.